The entry that follows covers one T cell receptor (beta chain) sequence. Its target antigen remains unknown. No base quality values were provided; no much bigger clone lies one nucleotide off. These data belong to a study of blood T cell repertoires in COVID-19 (dated by TCRdb to 2020 to 2021). Some background on the complete study: The collaborator samples originated in the United States, Italy and Spain and spanned the acute and convalescent phases of COVID-19. The prospective study material was composed of cDNA or gDNA derived from T cells, B-cell-depleted T cells, or PBMCs. Where HLA class I and class II types were available, the types were taken from metadata supplied by the sample provider, not from assay-based typing. The samples were drawn from the first 160 participants of the ongoing ImmuneRACE study and from about 1,200 subjects provided by 6 global collaborators. Sample metadata almost always included a de-identified subject ID, COVID-19 status, age in years and sex. The dataset comprised deeply sampled blood TCRbeta repertoires from subjects exposed to, actively infected with, or recovered from COVID-19. The repertoires were released in a freely available public database meant as a resource for research on the immune response to SARS-CoV-2. The study at large found these results: How much clinical and demographic metadata was included differed by source and by participant, and the metadata was provided uncurated.

TCRbeta CDR3 regions were amplified from genomic DNA by means of the immunoSEQ Assay, a bias-controlled multiplex PCR. The study's processing was this. The number of nucleated cells in each sample was estimated by amplification of reference gene primers within the assay. Sequence reads were collapsed and filtered to measure the absolute abundance of every unique TCRbeta CDR3 rearrangement. For each sample, productive Simpson clonality was calculated as the square root of Simpson's diversity index across productive rearrangements. The table comes from immuneACCESS by way of TCRdb, which keeps in-frame sequences with V and J called. Part of the clones is missing from these tables; in studies checked, under half for an unresolved V gene and the rest for unknown reasons. V and J calls and clone size follow that table, whereas D and trimming were derived from the DNA. This sample lists roughly 500,000 clones; roughly 89% were detected once. The ten largest clones take up about 0.91% of the sample.

At one collaborating source in Seattle, patients were enrolled during active infection and were followed longitudinally through the course of disease. Each collaborating institution followed its own protocols to collect whole blood in K2EDTA tubes. For TCRbeta analysis, collaborators shipped samples in one of three forms: frozen whole blood, isolated PBMCs, or DNA extracted from either of those sample types. From the cysteine through the phenylalanine, the CDR3 covers 19 amino acids. CDR3 DNA is the only sequence kept; it has 57 bases, read in frame from the first base. CDR1 and CDR2 (SGHVS, FQNEAQ) derive from the germline V gene. V lost 2 bases and J lost 1 base, and the count of bases not matched to a germline gene is 13.

The chain couples TRBV7-8 to TRBJ2-3; 9 central nucleotides agree with TRBD1. What was sequenced was peripheral blood. This clonotype was sampled from a man in his late teens or twenties with COVID-19, enrolled during active disease. DNA sequence: TGTGCCAGCAGCTTACCCCGGACAGGGGATACCCCTGGCACAGATACGCAGTATTTT. Translated, this gives CASSLPRTGDTPGTDTQYF.